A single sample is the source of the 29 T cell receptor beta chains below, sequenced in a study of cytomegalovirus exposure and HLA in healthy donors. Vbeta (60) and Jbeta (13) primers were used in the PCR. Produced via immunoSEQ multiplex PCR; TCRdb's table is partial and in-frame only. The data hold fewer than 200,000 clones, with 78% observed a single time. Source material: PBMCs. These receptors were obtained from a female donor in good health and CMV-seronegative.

CDR3 sequence reads: CASSPGTSGAWVDEQFF. CDR3 bases: TGTGCCAGCAGCCCCGGGACTAGCGGCGCATGGGTCGATGAGCAGTTCTTC. The rearrangement links TRBV9 to TRBJ2-1, with 11 bases aligning to TRBD2. The CDR3 covers 17 residues. The germline CDR1 and CDR2 sequences are SGDLS and YYNGEE. The J segment lost 8 bases and the V segment lost 4 bases, leaving 14 bases of the junction unmatched. Variable domain in full (rest from reference TRBV9 and TRBJ2-1): DSGVTQTPKHLITATGQRVTLRCSPRSGDLSVYWYQQSLDQGLQFLIQYYNGEERAKGNILERFSAQQFPDLHSELNLSSLELGDSALYFCASSPGTSGAWVDEQFFGPGTRLTVL.

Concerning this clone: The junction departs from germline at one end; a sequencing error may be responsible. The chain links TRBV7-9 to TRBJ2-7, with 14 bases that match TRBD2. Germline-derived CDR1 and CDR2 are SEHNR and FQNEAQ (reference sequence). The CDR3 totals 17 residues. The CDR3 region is CSSSQGTSGRGAYEQYF. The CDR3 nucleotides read TGTTCCAGCAGCCAGGGGACTAGCGGGAGAGGGGCCTACGAGCAGTACTTC.

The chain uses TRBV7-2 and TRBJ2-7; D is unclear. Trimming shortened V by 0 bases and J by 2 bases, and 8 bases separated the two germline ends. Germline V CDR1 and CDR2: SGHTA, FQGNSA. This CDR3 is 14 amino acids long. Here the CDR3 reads CASSLAVTPYEQYF. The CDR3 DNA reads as TGTGCCAGCAGCTTAGCAGTAACTCCCTACGAGCAGTACTTC. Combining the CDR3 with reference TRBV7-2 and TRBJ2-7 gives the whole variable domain GAGVSQSPSNKVTEKGKDVELRCDPISGHTALYWYRQSLGQGLEFLIYFQGNSAPDKSGLPSDRFSAERTGGSVSTLTIQRTQQEDSAVYLCASSLAVTPYEQYFGPGTRLTVT.

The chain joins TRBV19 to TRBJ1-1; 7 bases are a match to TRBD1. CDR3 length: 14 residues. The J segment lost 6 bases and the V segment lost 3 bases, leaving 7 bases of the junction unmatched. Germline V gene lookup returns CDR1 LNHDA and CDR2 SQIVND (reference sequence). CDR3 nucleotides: TGTGCCAGTAGTATCAGGGGGGCAGGAGCTGAAGCTTTCTTT. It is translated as CASSIRGAGAEAFF.

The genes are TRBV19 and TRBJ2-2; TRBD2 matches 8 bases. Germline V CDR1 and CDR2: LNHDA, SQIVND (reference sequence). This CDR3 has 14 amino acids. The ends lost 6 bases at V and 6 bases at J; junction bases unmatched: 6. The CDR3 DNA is TGTGCCAGTAGATCAGCGGGAGACGCCGGGGAGCTGTTTTTT. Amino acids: CASRSAGDAGELFF. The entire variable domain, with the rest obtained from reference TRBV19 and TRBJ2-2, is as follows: DGGITQSPKYLFRKEGQNVTLSCEQNLNHDAMYWYRQDPGQGLRLIYYSQIVNDFQKGDIAEGYSVSREKKESFPLTVTSAQKNPTAFYLCASRSAGDAGELFFGEGSRLTVL.

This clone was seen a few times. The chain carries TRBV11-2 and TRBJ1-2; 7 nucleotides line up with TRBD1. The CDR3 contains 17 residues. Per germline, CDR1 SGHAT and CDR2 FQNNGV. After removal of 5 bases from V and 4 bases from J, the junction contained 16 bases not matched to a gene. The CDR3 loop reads CASSALVDRIGRYGYTF. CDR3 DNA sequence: TGTGCCAGCAGCGCCCTCGTGGACAGGATCGGGCGCTATGGCTACACCTTC.

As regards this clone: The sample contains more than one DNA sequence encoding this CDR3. CDR3: CASSFSGQETQYF. The CDR3 DNA reads TGTGCCAGCAGCTTTTCCGGGCAAGAGACCCAGTACTTC. The chain combines TRBV11-2 with TRBJ2-5; D unclear. Trimming cost V 3 bases and J 2 bases, with 7 bases left between them. Germline CDR1 SGHAT, CDR2 FQNNGV. The CDR3 is 13 residues long.

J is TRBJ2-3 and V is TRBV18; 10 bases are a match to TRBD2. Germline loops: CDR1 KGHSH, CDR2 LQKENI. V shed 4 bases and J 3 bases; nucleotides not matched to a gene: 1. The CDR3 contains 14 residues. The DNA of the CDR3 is TGTGCCAGCTCACTGGGACTAGCGACAGATACGCAGTATTTT. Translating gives CASSLGLATDTQYF.

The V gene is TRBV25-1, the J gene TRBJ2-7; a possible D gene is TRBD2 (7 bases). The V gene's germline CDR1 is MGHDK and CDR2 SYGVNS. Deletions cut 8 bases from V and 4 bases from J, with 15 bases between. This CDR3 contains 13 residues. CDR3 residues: CASGRGGGYEQYF. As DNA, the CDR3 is TGTGCCAGCGGGCGCGGGGGCGGGTACGAGCAGTACTTC.

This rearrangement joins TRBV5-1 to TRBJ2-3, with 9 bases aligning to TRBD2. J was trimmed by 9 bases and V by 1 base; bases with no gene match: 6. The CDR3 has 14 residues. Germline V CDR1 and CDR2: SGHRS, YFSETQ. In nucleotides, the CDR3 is TGCGCCAGCAGCTTGCGCGGGGGGGCAGGGACGCAGTATTTT. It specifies CASSLRGGAGTQYF.

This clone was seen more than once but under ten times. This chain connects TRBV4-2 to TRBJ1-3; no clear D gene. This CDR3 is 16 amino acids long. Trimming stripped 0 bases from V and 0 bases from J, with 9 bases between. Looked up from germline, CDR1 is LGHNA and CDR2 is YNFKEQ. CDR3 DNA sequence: TGTGCCAGCAGCCAAGACCCCGACAACTCTGGAAACACCATATATTTT. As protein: CASSQDPDNSGNTIYF.

The CDR3 is CAWSVGGTMNTEAFF. The CDR3 DNA reads TGTGCCTGGAGTGTGGGGGGGACTATGAACACTGAAGCTTTCTTT. This chain connects TRBV30 to TRBJ1-1; D might be TRBD1 (5 bases). The CDR3 runs 15 residues. Germline V gene sequence: CDR1 GTSNPN, CDR2 SVGIG (reference sequence). With 0 bases removed from V and 0 bases from J, the gap between germline ends came to 11 bases.

CDR3 bases: TGCGCCAGCAGCGAAGAGGGACAGGACTACGAGCAGTACTTC. It encodes CASSEEGQDYEQYF. The rearrangement joins TRBV5-1 to TRBJ2-7; the match to TRBD1 covers 8 bases. From germline, CDR1 is SGHRS and CDR2 YFSETQ. V lost 4 bases and J lost 3; bases outside the gene matches: 6. The CDR3 runs 14 residues.

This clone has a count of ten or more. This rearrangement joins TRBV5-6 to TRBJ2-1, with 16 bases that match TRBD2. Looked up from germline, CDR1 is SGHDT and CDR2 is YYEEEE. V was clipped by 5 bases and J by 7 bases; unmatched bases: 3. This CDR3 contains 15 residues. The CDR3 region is CASREGLAGGNEQFF. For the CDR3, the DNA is TGTGCCAGCAGGGAGGGACTAGCGGGAGGGAATGAGCAGTTCTTC.

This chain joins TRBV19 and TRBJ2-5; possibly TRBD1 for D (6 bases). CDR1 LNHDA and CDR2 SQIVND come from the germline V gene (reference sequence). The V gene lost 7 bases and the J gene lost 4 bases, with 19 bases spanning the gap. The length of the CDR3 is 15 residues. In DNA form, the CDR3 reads TGTGCCAGTAACTCAGGGGTCAGAGGGTCAGAGACCCAGTACTTC. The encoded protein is CASNSGVRGSETQYF.

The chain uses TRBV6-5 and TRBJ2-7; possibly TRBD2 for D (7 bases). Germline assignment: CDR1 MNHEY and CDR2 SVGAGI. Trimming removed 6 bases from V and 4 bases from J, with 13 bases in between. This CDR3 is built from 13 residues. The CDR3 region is CASRRGGPYEQYF. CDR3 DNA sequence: TGTGCCAGCAGAAGGGGGGGGCCATACGAGCAGTACTTC.

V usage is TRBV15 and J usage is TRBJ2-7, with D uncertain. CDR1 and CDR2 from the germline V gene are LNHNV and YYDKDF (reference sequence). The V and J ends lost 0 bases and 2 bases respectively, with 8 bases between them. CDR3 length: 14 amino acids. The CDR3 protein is CATSRELAAYEQYF. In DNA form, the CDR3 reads TGTGCCACCAGCAGAGAGTTGGCGGCCTACGAGCAGTACTTC.

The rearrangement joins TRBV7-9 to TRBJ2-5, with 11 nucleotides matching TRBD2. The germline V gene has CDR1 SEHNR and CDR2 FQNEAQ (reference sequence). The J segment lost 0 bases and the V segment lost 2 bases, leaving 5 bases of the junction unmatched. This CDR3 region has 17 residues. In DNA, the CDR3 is TGTGCCAGCAGCTTACCCACTAGCGGGGGAAACCAAGAGACCCAGTACTTC. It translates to CASSLPTSGGNQETQYF.

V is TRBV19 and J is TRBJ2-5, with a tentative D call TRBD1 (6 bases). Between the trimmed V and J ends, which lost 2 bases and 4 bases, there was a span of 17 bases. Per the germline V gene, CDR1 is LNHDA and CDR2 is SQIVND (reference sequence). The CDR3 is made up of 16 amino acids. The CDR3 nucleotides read TGTGCCAGTAGTATATGGGTAGGGGGAGATTCAGAGACCCAGTACTTC. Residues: CASSIWVGGDSETQYF. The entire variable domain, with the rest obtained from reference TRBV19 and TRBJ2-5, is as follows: DGGITQSPKYLFRKEGQNVTLSCEQNLNHDAMYWYRQDPGQGLRLIYYSQIVNDFQKGDIAEGYSVSREKKESFPLTVTSAQKNPTAFYLCASSIWVGGDSETQYFGPGTRLLVL.

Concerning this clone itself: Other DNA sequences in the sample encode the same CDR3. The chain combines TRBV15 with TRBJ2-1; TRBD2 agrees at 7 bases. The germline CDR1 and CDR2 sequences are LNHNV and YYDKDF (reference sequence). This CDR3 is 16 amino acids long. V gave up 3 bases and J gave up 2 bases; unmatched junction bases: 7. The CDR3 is CATSRDKGLPYNEQFF. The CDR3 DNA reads TGTGCCACCAGCAGGGATAAGGGACTACCCTACAATGAGCAGTTCTTC.

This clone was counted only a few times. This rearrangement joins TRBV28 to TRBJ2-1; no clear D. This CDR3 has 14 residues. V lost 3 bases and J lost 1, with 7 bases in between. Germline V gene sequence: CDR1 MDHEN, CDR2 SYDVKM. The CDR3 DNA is TGTGCCAGCAGTTTTGGCGGATCCTACAATGAGCAGTTCTTC. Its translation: CASSFGGSYNEQFF.

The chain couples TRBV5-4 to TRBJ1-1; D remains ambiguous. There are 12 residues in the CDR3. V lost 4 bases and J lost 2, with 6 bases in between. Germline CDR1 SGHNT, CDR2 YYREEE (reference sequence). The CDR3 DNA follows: TGTGCCAGCAGCGACAAAAACACTGAAGCTTTCTTT. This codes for CASSDKNTEAFF.

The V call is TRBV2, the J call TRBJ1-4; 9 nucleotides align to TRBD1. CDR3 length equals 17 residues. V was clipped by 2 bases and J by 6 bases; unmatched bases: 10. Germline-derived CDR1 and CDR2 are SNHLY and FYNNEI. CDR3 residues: CASSEYFGTGSDEKLFF. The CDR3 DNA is TGTGCCAGCAGTGAATATTTTGGGACAGGGTCAGATGAAAAACTGTTTTTT.

This CDR3 is CALGRGANEKLFF. The CDR3 DNA is TGTGCCCTGGGCCGGGGGGCTAATGAAAAACTGTTTTTT. This chain joins TRBV6-1 and TRBJ1-4; D is possibly TRBD1 (5 bases). Trimming took 11 bases from V and 3 from J, leaving 13 bases between them. Germline CDR1 and CDR2: MNHNS and SASEGT. The CDR3 runs to 13 residues.

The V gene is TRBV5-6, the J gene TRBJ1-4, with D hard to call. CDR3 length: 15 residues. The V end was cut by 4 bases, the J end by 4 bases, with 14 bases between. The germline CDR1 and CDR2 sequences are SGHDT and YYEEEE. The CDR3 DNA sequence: TGTGCCAGCAGCCTAACCCGAGCGCATAATGAAAAACTGTTTTTT. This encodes CASSLTRAHNEKLFF.

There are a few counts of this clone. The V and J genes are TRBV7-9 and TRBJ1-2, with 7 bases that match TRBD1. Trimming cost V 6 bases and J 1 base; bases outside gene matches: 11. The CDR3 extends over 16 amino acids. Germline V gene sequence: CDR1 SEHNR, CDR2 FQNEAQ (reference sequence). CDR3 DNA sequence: TGTGCCAGCAGTCATCCCGACAGGGCAGTTAACTATGGCTACACCTTC. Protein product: CASSHPDRAVNYGYTF.

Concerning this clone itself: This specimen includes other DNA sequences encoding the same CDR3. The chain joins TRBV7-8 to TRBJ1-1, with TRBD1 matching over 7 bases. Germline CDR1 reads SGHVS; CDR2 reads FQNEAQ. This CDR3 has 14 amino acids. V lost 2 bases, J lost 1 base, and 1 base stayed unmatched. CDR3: CASSLNRGNTEAFF. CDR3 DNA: TGTGCCAGCAGCTTAAACAGGGGGAACACTGAAGCTTTCTTT.

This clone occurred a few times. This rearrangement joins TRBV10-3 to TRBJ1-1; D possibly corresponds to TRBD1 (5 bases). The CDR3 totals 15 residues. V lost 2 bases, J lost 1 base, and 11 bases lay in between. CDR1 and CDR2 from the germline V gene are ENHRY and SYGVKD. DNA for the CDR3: TGTGCCATCAGTGAGCCCGGGGGAAGGAACACTGAAGCTTTCTTT. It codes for CAISEPGGRNTEAFF.

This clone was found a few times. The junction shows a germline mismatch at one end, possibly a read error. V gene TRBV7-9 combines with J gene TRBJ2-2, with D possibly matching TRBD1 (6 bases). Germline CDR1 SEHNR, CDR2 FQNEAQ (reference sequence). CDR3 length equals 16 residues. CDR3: CSSRTGQSANTGELFF. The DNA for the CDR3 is TGTTCCAGCAGGACTGGACAGTCCGCGAACACCGGGGAGCTGTTTTTT.